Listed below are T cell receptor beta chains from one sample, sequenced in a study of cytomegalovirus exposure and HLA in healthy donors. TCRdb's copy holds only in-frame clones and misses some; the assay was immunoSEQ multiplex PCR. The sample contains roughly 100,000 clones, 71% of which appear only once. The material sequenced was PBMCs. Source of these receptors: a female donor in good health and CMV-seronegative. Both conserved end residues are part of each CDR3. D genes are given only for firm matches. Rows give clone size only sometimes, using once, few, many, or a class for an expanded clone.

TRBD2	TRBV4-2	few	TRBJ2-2	TGTGCCAGCAGCCAAGATCCGAGCGGGAGAGGAGGGACCGGGGAGCTGTTTTTT	CASSQDPSGRGGTGELFF
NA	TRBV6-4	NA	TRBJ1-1	TGTGCCAGCAGTGAAATAGGGGGCACTGAAGCTTTCTTT	CASSEIGGTEAFF
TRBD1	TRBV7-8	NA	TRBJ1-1	TGTGCCAGCAGCTTCCGAAAAAGGGGGCGCATGTACACTGAAGCTTTCTTT	CASSFRKRGRMYTEAFF
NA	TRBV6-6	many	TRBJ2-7	TGTGCCACACGAATCGACACCTCCCGTGGTGAGCAGTACTTC	CATRIDTSRGEQYF
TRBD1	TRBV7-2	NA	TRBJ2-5	TGTGCCAGCAGCTTGTGGGGACAGGGGGATGAGACCCAGTACTTC	CASSLWGQGDETQYF
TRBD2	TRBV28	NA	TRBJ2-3	TGTGCCAGCAGTAAGGACCCCCGCGGGAGTTCCCTAGGGACGCAGTATTTT	CASSKDPRGSSLGTQYF
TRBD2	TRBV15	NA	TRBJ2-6	TGTGCCACCAGCACAGCGGGGGGGTCGAGCTCTGGGGCCAACGTCCTGACTTTC	CATSTAGGSSSGANVLTF
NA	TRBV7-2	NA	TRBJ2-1	TGTGCCAGCGCTCAAATACTGAACTACAATGAGCAGTTCTTC	CASAQILNYNEQFF
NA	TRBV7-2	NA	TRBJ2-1	TGTGCCAGCAGCTTAGATATCAATGAGCAGTTCTTC	CASSLDINEQFF
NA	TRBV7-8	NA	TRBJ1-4	TGTGCCAGCAGCTCAAACAGGTACCGCGCGGAGGAAAAACTGTTTTTT	CASSSNRYRAEEKLFF
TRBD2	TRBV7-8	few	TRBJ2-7	TGTGCCAGCAGCTTAGTCGTCACTAGCGGGATGGGTGAGCAGTACTTC	CASSLVVTSGMGEQYF
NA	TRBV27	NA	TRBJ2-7	TGTGCCAGCAGTCCCATGTTGGGGGCACGTTCCTCCTACGAGCAGTACTTC	CASSPMLGARSSYEQYF
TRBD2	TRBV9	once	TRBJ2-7	TGTGCCAGCAGCGTGGCGGGACTAAACGAGCAGTACTTC	CASSVAGLNEQYF
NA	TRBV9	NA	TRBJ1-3	TGTGCCAGCAGCCCGGGTGGAGGCTCTGGAAACACCATATATTTT	CASSPGGGSGNTIYF
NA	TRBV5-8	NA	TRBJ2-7	TGTGCCAGCAGGCGCGAGGTGGTCGACTCCTACGAGCAGTACTTC	CASRREVVDSYEQYF
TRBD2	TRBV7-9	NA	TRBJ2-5	TGTGCCAGCAGCTTAGTTAGCGGGAAAGAGACCCAGTACTTC	CASSLVSGKETQYF
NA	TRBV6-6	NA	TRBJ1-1	TGTGCCAGCAGCCCGGGGGGTTACACTGAAGCTTTCTTT	CASSPGGYTEAFF
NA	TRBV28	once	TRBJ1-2	TGTGCCAGCAGTTTATATTCGGGATATGGCTACACCTTC	CASSLYSGYGYTF
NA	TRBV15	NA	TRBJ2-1	TGTGCCACCAGCAGTAGATTTGCCAATGAGCAGTTCTTC	CATSSRFANEQFF
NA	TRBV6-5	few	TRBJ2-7	TGTGCCAGCAGTTCCTCGGGGCGGACATCCTACGAGCAGTACTTC	CASSSSGRTSYEQYF
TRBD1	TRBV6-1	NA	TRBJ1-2	TGTGCCAGCATTGACAGGGGAAACTATGGCTACACCTTC	CASIDRGNYGYTF
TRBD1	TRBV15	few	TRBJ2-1	TGTGCCACCAGCAAGGGACAGGGGGACAATGAGCAGTTCTTC	CATSKGQGDNEQFF
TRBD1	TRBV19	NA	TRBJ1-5	TGTGCCAGTAGTCCGGAGCCGGGACAGGGCCGACAGCCCCAGCATTTT	CASSPEPGQGRQPQHF
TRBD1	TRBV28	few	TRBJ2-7	TGTGCCAGCAGTTTTTTTGGGACAGAGAGCTCCTACGAGCAGTACTTC	CASSFFGTESSYEQYF
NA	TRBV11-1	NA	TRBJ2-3	TGTGCCAGCAGCTTACTAGCGATAACCCAAGATACGCAGTATTTT	CASSLLAITQDTQYF
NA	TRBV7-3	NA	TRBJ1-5	TGTGCCAGCAGCTTAAACTCTAATCAGCCCCAGCATTTT	CASSLNSNQPQHF
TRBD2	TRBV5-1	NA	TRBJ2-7	TGCGCCAGCAGCTTGAGGACTAGCAGCTACGAGCAGTACTTC	CASSLRTSSYEQYF
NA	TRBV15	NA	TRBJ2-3	TGTGCCACCAGCCTGACTAGTTCGGATACGCAGTATTTT	CATSLTSSDTQYF
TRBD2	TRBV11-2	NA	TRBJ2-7	TGTGCCAGCAGCTTAGATCAGGCTAGCGGGATTGTCTACGAGCAGTACTTC	CASSLDQASGIVYEQYF
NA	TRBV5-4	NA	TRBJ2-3	TGTGCCAGCAGCTCCGGGCCCGGGACTAGCACAGATACGCAGTATTTT	CASSSGPGTSTDTQYF
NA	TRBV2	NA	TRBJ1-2	TGTGCCAGCACTAGCGGCAGGGACTATGGCTACACCTTC	CASTSGRDYGYTF
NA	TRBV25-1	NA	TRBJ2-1	TGTGCCAGCGTTACTAGGAATGAGCAGTTCTTC	CASVTRNEQFF
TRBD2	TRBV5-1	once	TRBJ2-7	TGCGCCAGCAGCTCGACTAGCGGGAGACCCTACGAGCAGTACTTC	CASSSTSGRPYEQYF
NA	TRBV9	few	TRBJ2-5	TGTGCCAGCAGCGTAGGTCAAGGGGGAGAGACCCAGTACTTC	CASSVGQGGETQYF
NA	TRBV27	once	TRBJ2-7	TGTGCCAGCAGTTACGGACAGTCCTACGAGCAGTACTTC	CASSYGQSYEQYF
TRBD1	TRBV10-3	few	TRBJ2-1	TGTGCCATCAGTGAGAATAGGTGGACAGGGGTTGCGGATGAGCAGTTCTTC	CAISENRWTGVADEQFF
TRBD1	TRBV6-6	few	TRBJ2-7	TGTGCCAGCAGCCCACAGGGGTTCTCCTACGAGCAGTACTTC	CASSPQGFSYEQYF
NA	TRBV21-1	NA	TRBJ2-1	TGTGCCAGCAGCAAAGCGCTGAGGCCCCCTTGGGATGAGCAGTTCTTC	CASSKALRPPWDEQFF
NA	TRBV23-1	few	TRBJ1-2	TGCGCCAGCAGTCAACCCTTCTTAGATCGGTGCTATGGCTACACCTTC	CASSQPFLDRCYGYTF
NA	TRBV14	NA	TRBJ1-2	TGTGCCAGCAGCCAAGATCTGAAGGGAGGCTATGGCTACACCTTC	CASSQDLKGGYGYTF
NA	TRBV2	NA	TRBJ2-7	TGTGCCAGCAGGGAGGCACAGGGAACCTACGAGCAGTACTTC	CASREAQGTYEQYF
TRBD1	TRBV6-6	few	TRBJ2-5	TGTGCCAGCAAGGGACAGTCTCAAGAGACCCAGTACTTC	CASKGQSQETQYF
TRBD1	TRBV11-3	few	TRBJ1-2	TGTGCCAGCTCGGACAGGGGTAACTATGGCTACACCTTC	CASSDRGNYGYTF
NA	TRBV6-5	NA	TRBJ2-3	TGTGCCAGCAGTTACTCGAACCAGGCCCAGGGTACGCAGTATTTT	CASSYSNQAQGTQYF
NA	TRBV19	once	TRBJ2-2	TGTGCCAGTTCGATCAGGGGAGACACCGGGGAGCTGTTTTTT	CASSIRGDTGELFF
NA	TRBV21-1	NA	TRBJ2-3	TGTGCCAGCAGCAGGGCCCGCGTGACAGCCTATCGGGGCACAGATACGCAGTATTTT	CASSRARVTAYRGTDTQYF
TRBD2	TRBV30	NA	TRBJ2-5	TGTGCCTGGAGTGTTGGGCTAGCGGGAGCAGAGACCCAGTACTTC	CAWSVGLAGAETQYF
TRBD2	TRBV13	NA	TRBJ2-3	TGTGCCAGCAGCTTAACGGAACTAGCGGGAGCAGATACGCAGTATTTT	CASSLTELAGADTQYF
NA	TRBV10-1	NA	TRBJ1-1	TGCGCCAGCAGTGAGGAGGGCACGAACACTGAAGCTTTCTTT	CASSEEGTNTEAFF
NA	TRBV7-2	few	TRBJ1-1	TGTGCCAGCAGCTTAGGGGGACACCGAAACACTGAAGCTTTCTTT	CASSLGGHRNTEAFF
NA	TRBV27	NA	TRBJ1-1	TGTGCCAGCAGTTTAGCAGGGAACACTGAAGCTTTCTTT	CASSLAGNTEAFF
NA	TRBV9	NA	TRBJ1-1	TGTGCCAGCAGCTCCGACGGGTTCATGAACACTGAAGCTTTCTTT	CASSSDGFMNTEAFF